A selection of T cell receptor beta chains follows, all from one sample in a study of blood T cells in healthy people across ages. TCRdb processed the 5' RACE reads anew with MiXCR; each CDR3 protein has one entry. The data hold 1.5 million to 2 million distinct CDR3 sequences, with 25% to 30% observed a single time. Sequencing was carried out using blood. These TCRs come from a woman between 25 and 40 years old in good health. CDR3s include the opening cysteine and the closing phenylalanine or tryptophan. The order of the fields is V gene, D gene, clone size, J gene, CDR3 protein, CDR3 DNA. D genes are given only for firm matches. Only part of the rows carry a size: once, few, many, or a class if the clone is expanded.

v_gene: TRBV20-1
d_gene: TRBD2
abundance: .
j_gene: TRBJ2-1
CDR3aa: CSARNAGGPYNEQFF
CDR3nt: TGCAGTGCTAGGAATGCGGGAGGGCCTTACAATGAGCAGTTCTTC

v_gene: TRBV19
d_gene: .
abundance: few
j_gene: TRBJ2-5
CDR3aa: CASSFSWTVVETQYF
CDR3nt: TGTGCCAGTAGTTTCTCGTGGACGGTTGTAGAGACCCAGTACTTC

v_gene: TRBV20-1
d_gene: TRBD2
abundance: .
j_gene: TRBJ2-1
CDR3aa: CSARLAGGYSEQFF
CDR3nt: TGCAGTGCTAGACTAGCGGGGGGATACAGTGAGCAGTTCTTC

v_gene: TRBV9
d_gene: .
abundance: .
j_gene: TRBJ2-5
CDR3aa: CASSVTEGAGQETQYF
CDR3nt: TGTGCCAGCAGCGTCACGGAAGGGGCTGGGCAAGAGACCCAGTACTTC

v_gene: TRBV24-1
d_gene: TRBD2
abundance: many
j_gene: TRBJ2-7
CDR3aa: CATRGGRISYEQYF
CDR3nt: TGTGCCACCCGGGGGGGCAGAATCTCCTACGAGCAGTACTTC

v_gene: TRBV5-1
d_gene: .
abundance: .
j_gene: TRBJ2-1
CDR3aa: CASSPTRTIYNEQFF
CDR3nt: TGCGCCAGCAGCCCGACTAGGACTATCTACAATGAGCAGTTCTTC

v_gene: TRBV6-2/TRBV6-3
d_gene: .
abundance: few
j_gene: TRBJ2-7
CDR3aa: CASRWGGTYEQYF
CDR3nt: TGTGCCAGCCGGTGGGGCGGAACCTACGAGCAGTACTTC

v_gene: TRBV27
d_gene: .
abundance: .
j_gene: TRBJ2-1
CDR3aa: CASMGGQTGDNEQFF
CDR3nt: TGTGCCAGCATGGGGGGGCAAACTGGCGACAATGAGCAGTTCTTC

v_gene: TRBV29-1
d_gene: .
abundance: once
j_gene: TRBJ2-7
CDR3aa: CSVLGMAEEGLEQYF
CDR3nt: TGCAGCGTCCTAGGCATGGCAGAGGAGGGGCTAGAGCAGTACTTC

v_gene: TRBV9
d_gene: .
abundance: .
j_gene: TRBJ2-1
CDR3aa: CAGNEADSYNEQFF
CDR3nt: TGTGCCGGCAACGAAGCGGACTCCTACAATGAGCAGTTCTTC

v_gene: TRBV6-1
d_gene: .
abundance: few
j_gene: TRBJ1-2
CDR3aa: CASSENRDGFRGYTF
CDR3nt: TGTGCCAGCAGTGAGAACCGGGACGGATTTCGCGGCTACACCTTC

v_gene: TRBV5-1
d_gene: TRBD2
abundance: .
j_gene: TRBJ2-3
CDR3aa: CASNPRGLAERTDTQYF
CDR3nt: TGCGCCAGCAACCCCCGGGGACTAGCGGAGCGCACAGATACGCAGTATTTT

v_gene: TRBV6-1
d_gene: TRBD2
abundance: .
j_gene: TRBJ2-1
CDR3aa: CASSGLAAGPSYNEQFF
CDR3nt: TGTGCCAGCAGTGGACTAGCTGCGGGCCCCTCCTACAATGAGCAGTTCTTC

v_gene: TRBV12-3/TRBV12-4
d_gene: .
abundance: few
j_gene: TRBJ2-7
CDR3aa: CASSRQVGYEQYF
CDR3nt: TGTGCCAGCAGTAGACAGGTCGGCTACGAGCAGTACTTC

v_gene: TRBV20-1
d_gene: TRBD2
abundance: .
j_gene: TRBJ2-7
CDR3aa: CSAPGLAGRYEQYF
CDR3nt: TGCAGTGCTCCCGGACTAGCGGGAAGGTACGAGCAGTACTTC

v_gene: TRBV7-7
d_gene: .
abundance: .
j_gene: TRBJ2-5
CDR3aa: CASSLGPIGETQYF
CDR3nt: TGTGCCAGCAGCTTAGGACCAATCGGGGAGACCCAGTACTTC

v_gene: TRBV2
d_gene: .
abundance: few
j_gene: TRBJ1-5
CDR3aa: CASMGSIYEPQHF
CDR3nt: TGTGCCAGCATGGGGTCCATTTATGAGCCCCAGCATTTT

v_gene: TRBV20-1
d_gene: TRBD1
abundance: .
j_gene: TRBJ1-1
CDR3aa: CSASRDRILNTEAFF
CDR3nt: TGCAGTGCTTCCCGGGACAGGATATTGAACACTGAAGCTTTCTTT

v_gene: TRBV28
d_gene: TRBD2
abundance: .
j_gene: TRBJ2-1
CDR3aa: CASGLARTSGKNEQFF
CDR3nt: TGTGCCAGCGGTTTGGCAAGGACTAGCGGGAAGAATGAGCAGTTCTTC

v_gene: TRBV18
d_gene: .
abundance: .
j_gene: TRBJ2-3
CDR3aa: CASSPAGSDTQYF
CDR3nt: TGTGCCAGCTCACCGGCTGGGTCCGATACGCAGTATTTT

v_gene: TRBV2
d_gene: .
abundance: .
j_gene: TRBJ2-3
CDR3aa: CASTRDLTDTQYF
CDR3nt: TGTGCCAGCACGAGGGACCTCACAGATACGCAGTATTTT

v_gene: TRBV10-3
d_gene: TRBD2
abundance: few
j_gene: TRBJ2-7
CDR3aa: CAISEGLAGSSNEQYF
CDR3nt: TGTGCCATCAGTGAGGGACTAGCGGGAAGCTCCAACGAGCAGTACTTC

v_gene: TRBV12-3/TRBV12-4
d_gene: TRBD2
abundance: .
j_gene: TRBJ2-3
CDR3aa: CASSLIAPPLIAGVGADTQYF
CDR3nt: TGTGCCAGCAGTTTGATAGCCCCCCCCCTTATTGCGGGGGTTGGCGCAGATACGCAGTATTTT

v_gene: TRBV20-1
d_gene: .
abundance: few
j_gene: TRBJ2-2
CDR3aa: CSASVRGSGGELFF
CDR3nt: TGCAGTGCTAGCGTCAGGGGTAGTGGCGGGGAGCTGTTTTTT

v_gene: TRBV20-1
d_gene: .
abundance: .
j_gene: TRBJ2-1
CDR3aa: CSARGDWWFF
CDR3nt: TGCAGTGCTAGGGGGGACTGGTGGTTCTTC

v_gene: TRBV7-9
d_gene: .
abundance: many
j_gene: TRBJ2-1
CDR3aa: CASSLARELSSFF
CDR3nt: TGTGCCAGCAGCTTAGCGAGGGAATTGAGCTCGTTCTTC

v_gene: TRBV24-1
d_gene: .
abundance: few
j_gene: TRBJ2-3
CDR3aa: CASPRTDTQYF
CDR3nt: TGTGCCAGCCCGAGAACGGATACGCAGTATTTT

v_gene: TRBV3-1
d_gene: TRBD1
abundance: few
j_gene: TRBJ1-2
CDR3aa: CASSQYRGRGYTF
CDR3nt: TGTGCCAGCAGCCAATACAGGGGCCGGGGGTACACCTTC

v_gene: TRBV15
d_gene: TRBD1
abundance: .
j_gene: TRBJ2-2
CDR3aa: CATSRAGTGSGELFF
CDR3nt: TGTGCCACCAGCAGAGCCGGGACAGGGTCCGGGGAGCTGTTTTTT

v_gene: TRBV29-1
d_gene: TRBD2
abundance: .
j_gene: TRBJ2-3
CDR3aa: CSVQRGGTDTQYF
CDR3nt: TGCAGCGTCCAGCGGGGGGGCACAGATACGCAGTATTTT

v_gene: TRBV7-9
d_gene: .
abundance: .
j_gene: TRBJ1-3
CDR3aa: CASSLIGNTIYF
CDR3nt: TGTGCCAGCAGCTTAATTGGAAACACCATATATTTT

v_gene: TRBV20-1
d_gene: TRBD1
abundance: .
j_gene: TRBJ2-3
CDR3aa: CSACEKGQGDYTDTQYF
CDR3nt: TGCAGTGCTTGTGAAAAGGGACAGGGGGACTATACAGATACGCAGTATTTT

v_gene: TRBV11-2
d_gene: .
abundance: many
j_gene: TRBJ2-3
CDR3aa: CASTLGFTDTQYF
CDR3nt: TGTGCCAGCACACTAGGGTTCACAGATACGCAGTATTTT

v_gene: TRBV3-1
d_gene: .
abundance: .
j_gene: TRBJ2-7
CDR3aa: CASRDFYSYEQYF
CDR3nt: TGTGCCAGCAGGGACTTCTACAGCTACGAGCAGTACTTC

v_gene: TRBV7-9
d_gene: TRBD2
abundance: .
j_gene: TRBJ2-1
CDR3aa: CASSSPYSGSLDEQFF
CDR3nt: TGTGCCAGCAGCTCCCCATATAGCGGGAGTTTGGATGAGCAGTTCTTC

v_gene: TRBV4-3
d_gene: TRBD2
abundance: .
j_gene: TRBJ2-7
CDR3aa: CASSHEGLAPQDEQYF
CDR3nt: TGCGCCAGCAGCCATGAGGGACTAGCCCCCCAAGATGAGCAGTACTTC

v_gene: TRBV5-6
d_gene: .
abundance: .
j_gene: TRBJ2-2
CDR3aa: CASSLALTGELFF
CDR3nt: TGTGCCAGCAGCTTGGCCCTGACCGGGGAGCTGTTTTTT

v_gene: TRBV6-6
d_gene: TRBD1
abundance: many
j_gene: TRBJ2-1
CDR3aa: CASSPDRGPGYNEQFF
CDR3nt: TGTGCCAGCAGCCCCGACAGGGGGCCGGGCTACAATGAGCAGTTCTTC

v_gene: TRBV2
d_gene: .
abundance: few
j_gene: TRBJ2-3
CDR3aa: CASSEAGLIGTDTQYF
CDR3nt: TGTGCCAGCAGTGAAGCGGGACTGATTGGTACAGATACGCAGTATTTT

v_gene: TRBV6-5
d_gene: .
abundance: few
j_gene: TRBJ2-3
CDR3aa: CASTPYRAPDTQYF
CDR3nt: TGTGCCAGCACCCCGTACCGGGCTCCCGATACGCAGTATTTT

v_gene: TRBV20-1
d_gene: TRBD2
abundance: .
j_gene: TRBJ2-3
CDR3aa: CSATQSGGGTDTQYF
CDR3nt: TGCAGTGCGACCCAGAGCGGGGGGGGCACAGATACGCAGTATTTT

v_gene: TRBV11-2
d_gene: TRBD2
abundance: .
j_gene: TRBJ2-7
CDR3aa: CASSSVAGASYEQYF
CDR3nt: TGTGCCAGCAGCTCCGTAGCGGGGGCCTCCTACGAGCAGTACTTC

v_gene: TRBV5-5
d_gene: .
abundance: .
j_gene: TRBJ1-5
CDR3aa: CASSLSTGANQLQHF
CDR3nt: TGTGCCAGCAGCTTATCAACAGGCGCTAATCAGCTCCAGCATTTT

v_gene: TRBV7-9
d_gene: TRBD2
abundance: .
j_gene: TRBJ2-4
CDR3aa: CASSLLTSASYGQYF
CDR3nt: TGTGCCAGCAGCTTACTGACTAGCGCGAGCTACGGGCAGTACTTC

v_gene: TRBV29-1
d_gene: .
abundance: many
j_gene: TRBJ2-7
CDR3aa: CSVVDRQSYEQYF
CDR3nt: TGCAGCGTGGTGGACAGACAGTCCTACGAGCAGTACTTC

v_gene: TRBV6-6
d_gene: .
abundance: .
j_gene: TRBJ2-5
CDR3aa: CASSYPGGYQETQYF
CDR3nt: TGTGCCAGCAGTTACCCAGGGGGGTACCAAGAGACCCAGTACTTC

v_gene: TRBV2
d_gene: .
abundance: .
j_gene: TRBJ2-5
CDR3aa: CASTSPVDRSETQYF
CDR3nt: TGTGCCAGCACCTCACCGGTGGACCGGTCGGAGACCCAGTACTTC

v_gene: TRBV10-3
d_gene: TRBD2
abundance: .
j_gene: TRBJ2-1
CDR3aa: CAISAWGGSVNEQFF
CDR3nt: TGTGCCATCAGTGCCTGGGGGGGTAGCGTAAATGAGCAGTTCTTC

v_gene: TRBV6-5
d_gene: .
abundance: many
j_gene: TRBJ1-2
CDR3aa: CASSPGVGRGTYGYTF
CDR3nt: TGTGCCAGCAGTCCCGGCGTTGGGAGGGGAACCTATGGCTACACCTTC

v_gene: TRBV29-1
d_gene: .
abundance: few
j_gene: TRBJ2-7
CDR3aa: CSVEVDRGSYEQYF
CDR3nt: TGCAGCGTTGAAGTGGACAGAGGCTCCTACGAGCAGTACTTC

v_gene: TRBV5-1
d_gene: .
abundance: .
j_gene: TRBJ2-7
CDR3aa: CASSLTRYNEQYF
CDR3nt: TGCGCCAGCAGCTTGACTCGCTACAATGAGCAGTACTTC

v_gene: TRBV7-2
d_gene: .
abundance: few
j_gene: TRBJ2-1
CDR3aa: CASSSTGRGRFNEQFF
CDR3nt: TGTGCCAGCAGCTCAACGGGGCGGGGTCGGTTCAATGAGCAGTTCTTC

v_gene: TRBV5-1
d_gene: .
abundance: once
j_gene: TRBJ1-1
CDR3aa: CASSGGGKNTEAFF
CDR3nt: TGCGCCAGCAGTGGGGGGGGGAAGAACACTGAAGCTTTCTTT

v_gene: TRBV6-1
d_gene: .
abundance: .
j_gene: TRBJ2-3
CDR3aa: CASSEMARGADTQYF
CDR3nt: TGTGCCAGCAGTGAAATGGCTAGGGGGGCGGATACGCAGTATTTT

v_gene: TRBV20-1
d_gene: .
abundance: .
j_gene: TRBJ2-2
CDR3aa: CSAPTDTGELFF
CDR3nt: TGCAGTGCCCCTACGGACACCGGGGAGCTGTTTTTT